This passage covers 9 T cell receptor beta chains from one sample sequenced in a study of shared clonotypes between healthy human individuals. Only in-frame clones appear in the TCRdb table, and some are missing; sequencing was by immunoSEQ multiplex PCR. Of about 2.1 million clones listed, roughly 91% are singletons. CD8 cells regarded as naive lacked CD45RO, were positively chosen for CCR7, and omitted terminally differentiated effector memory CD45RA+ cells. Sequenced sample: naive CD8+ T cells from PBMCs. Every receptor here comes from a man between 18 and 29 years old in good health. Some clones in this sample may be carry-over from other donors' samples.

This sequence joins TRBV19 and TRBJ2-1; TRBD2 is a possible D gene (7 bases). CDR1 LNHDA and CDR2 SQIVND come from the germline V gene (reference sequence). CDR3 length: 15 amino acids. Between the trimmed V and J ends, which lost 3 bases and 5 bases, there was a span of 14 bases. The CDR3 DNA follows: TGTGCCAGTAGTATCGGGTGGGAGGGGGACAATGAGCAGTTCTTC. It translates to CASSIGWEGDNEQFF.

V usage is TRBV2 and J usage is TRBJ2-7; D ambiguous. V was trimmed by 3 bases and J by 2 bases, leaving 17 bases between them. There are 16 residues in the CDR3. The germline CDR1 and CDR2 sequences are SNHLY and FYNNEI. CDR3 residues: CASSDLLVVGPYEQYF. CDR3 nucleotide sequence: TGTGCCAGCAGTGATCTTTTAGTGGTTGGACCCTACGAGCAGTACTTC.

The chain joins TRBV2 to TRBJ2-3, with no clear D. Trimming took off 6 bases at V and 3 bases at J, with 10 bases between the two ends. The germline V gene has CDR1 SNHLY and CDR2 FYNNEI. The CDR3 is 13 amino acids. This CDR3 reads CASRAKGTDTQYF. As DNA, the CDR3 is TGTGCCAGCAGGGCCAAAGGGACAGATACGCAGTATTTT.

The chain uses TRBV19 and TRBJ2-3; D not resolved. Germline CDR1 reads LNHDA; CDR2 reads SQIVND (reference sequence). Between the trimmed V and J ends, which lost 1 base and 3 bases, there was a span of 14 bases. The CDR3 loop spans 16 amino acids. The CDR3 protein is CASSIGRASWTDTQYF. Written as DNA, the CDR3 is TGTGCCAGTAGTATAGGTAGGGCCTCCTGGACAGATACGCAGTATTTT. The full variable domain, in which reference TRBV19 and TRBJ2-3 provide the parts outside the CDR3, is DGGITQSPKYLFRKEGQNVTLSCEQNLNHDAMYWYRQDPGQGLRLIYYSQIVNDFQKGDIAEGYSVSREKKESFPLTVTSAQKNPTAFYLCASSIGRASWTDTQYFGPGTRLTVL.

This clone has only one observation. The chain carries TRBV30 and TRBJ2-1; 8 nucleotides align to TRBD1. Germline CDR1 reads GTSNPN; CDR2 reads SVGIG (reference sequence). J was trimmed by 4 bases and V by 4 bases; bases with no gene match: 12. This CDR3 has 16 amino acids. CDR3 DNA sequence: TGTGCCTGGAAAGTAGGCGCAGGGGGCTATTACAATGAGCAGTTCTTC. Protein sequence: CAWKVGAGGYYNEQFF.

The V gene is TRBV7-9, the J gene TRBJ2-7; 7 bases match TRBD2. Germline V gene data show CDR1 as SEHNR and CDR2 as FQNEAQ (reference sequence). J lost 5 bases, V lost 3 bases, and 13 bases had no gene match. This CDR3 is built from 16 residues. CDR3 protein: CASSFFGGGRMNEQYF. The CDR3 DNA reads TGTGCCAGCAGCTTTTTCGGGGGAGGGCGTATGAACGAGCAGTACTTC.

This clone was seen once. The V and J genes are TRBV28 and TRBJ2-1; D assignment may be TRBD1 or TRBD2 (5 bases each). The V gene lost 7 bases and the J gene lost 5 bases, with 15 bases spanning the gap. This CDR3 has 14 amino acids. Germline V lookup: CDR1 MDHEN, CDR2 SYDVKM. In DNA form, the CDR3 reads TGTGCCAGCACCTGGGGGACGAACAACAATGAGCAGTTCTTC. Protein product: CASTWGTNNNEQFF.

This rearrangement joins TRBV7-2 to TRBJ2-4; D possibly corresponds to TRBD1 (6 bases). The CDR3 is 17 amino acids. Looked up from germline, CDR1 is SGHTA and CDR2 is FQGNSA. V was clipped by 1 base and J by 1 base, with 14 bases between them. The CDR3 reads CASSLVRGSSAKNIQYF. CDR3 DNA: TGTGCCAGCAGCTTAGTCAGGGGTTCGTCGGCCAAAAACATTCAGTACTTC.

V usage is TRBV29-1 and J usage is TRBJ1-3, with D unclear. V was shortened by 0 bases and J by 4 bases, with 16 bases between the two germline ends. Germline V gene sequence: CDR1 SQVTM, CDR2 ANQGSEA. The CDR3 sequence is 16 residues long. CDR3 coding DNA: TGCAGCGTTGAAGATCGGTCGGCGAATGGCGGAAACACCATATATTTT. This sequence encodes CSVEDRSANGGNTIYF.